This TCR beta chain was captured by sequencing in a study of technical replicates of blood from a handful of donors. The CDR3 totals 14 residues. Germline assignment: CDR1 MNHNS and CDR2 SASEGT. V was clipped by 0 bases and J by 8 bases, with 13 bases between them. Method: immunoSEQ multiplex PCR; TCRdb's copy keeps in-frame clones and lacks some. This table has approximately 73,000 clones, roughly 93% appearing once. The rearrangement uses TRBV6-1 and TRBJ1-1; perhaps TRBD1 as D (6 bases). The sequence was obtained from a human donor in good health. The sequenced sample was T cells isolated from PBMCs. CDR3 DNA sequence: TGTGCCAGCAGTGAAGCGGGGCGGGGGGCGGAAGCTTTCTTT. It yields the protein CASSEAGRGAEAFF.